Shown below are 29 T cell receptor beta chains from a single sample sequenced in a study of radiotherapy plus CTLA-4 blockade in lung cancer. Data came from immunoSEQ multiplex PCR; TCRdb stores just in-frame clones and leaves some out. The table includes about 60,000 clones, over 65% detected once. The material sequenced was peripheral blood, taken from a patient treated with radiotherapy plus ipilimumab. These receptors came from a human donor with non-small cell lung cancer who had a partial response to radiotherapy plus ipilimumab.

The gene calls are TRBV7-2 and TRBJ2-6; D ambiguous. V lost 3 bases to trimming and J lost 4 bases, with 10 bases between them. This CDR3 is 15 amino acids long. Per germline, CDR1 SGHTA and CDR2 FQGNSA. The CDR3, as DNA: TGTGCCAGCAGCTTGGCAAATCTGGGGGCCAACGTCCTGACTTTC. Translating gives CASSLANLGANVLTF.

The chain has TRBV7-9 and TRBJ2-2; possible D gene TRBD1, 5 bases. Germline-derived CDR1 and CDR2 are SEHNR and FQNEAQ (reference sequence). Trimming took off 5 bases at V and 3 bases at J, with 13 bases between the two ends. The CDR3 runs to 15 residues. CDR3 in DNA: TGTGCCAGCAGCCCTGACAGCGTATACACCGGGGAGCTGTTTTTT. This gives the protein CASSPDSVYTGELFF.

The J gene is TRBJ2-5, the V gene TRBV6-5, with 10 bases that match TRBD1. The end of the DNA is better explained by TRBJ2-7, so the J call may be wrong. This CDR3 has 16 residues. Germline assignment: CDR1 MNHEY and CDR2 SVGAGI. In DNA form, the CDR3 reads TGTGCCAGCAGTTCTAAACCGGGACAGGGGCCCCACGAGCAGTACTTC. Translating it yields CASSSKPGQGPHEQYF.

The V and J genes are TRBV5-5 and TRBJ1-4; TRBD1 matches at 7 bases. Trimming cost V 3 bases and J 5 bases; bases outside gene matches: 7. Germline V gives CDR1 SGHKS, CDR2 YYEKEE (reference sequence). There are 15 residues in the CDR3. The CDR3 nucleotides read TGTGCCAGCAGCTGGAGACAGGGTATGAATGAAAAACTGTTTTTT. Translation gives CASSWRQGMNEKLFF.

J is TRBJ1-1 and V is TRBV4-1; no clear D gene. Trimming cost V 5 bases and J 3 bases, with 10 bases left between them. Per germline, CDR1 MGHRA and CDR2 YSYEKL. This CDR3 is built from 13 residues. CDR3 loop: CASSSLLDTEAFF. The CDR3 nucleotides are TGCGCCAGCAGCTCACTACTGGACACTGAAGCTTTCTTT.

Here the CDR3 DNA reads TGTGCCAGCAGTTGGACAGATAATAATTCACCCCTCCACTTT. Translated, it gives CASSWTDNNSPLHF. V is TRBV2 and J is TRBJ1-6; weak D call: TRBD1 (6 bases). CDR3 length equals 14 residues. Trimming left V 5 bases short and J 5 bases short, with 10 bases between. CDR1 SNHLY and CDR2 FYNNEI come from the germline V gene.

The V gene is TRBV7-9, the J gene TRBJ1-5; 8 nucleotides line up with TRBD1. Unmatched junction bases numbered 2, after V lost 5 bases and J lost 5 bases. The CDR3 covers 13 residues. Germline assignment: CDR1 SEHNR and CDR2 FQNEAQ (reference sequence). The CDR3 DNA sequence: TGTGCCAGCAGCGGACAGGGAGATCAGCCCCAGCATTTT. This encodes CASSGQGDQPQHF.

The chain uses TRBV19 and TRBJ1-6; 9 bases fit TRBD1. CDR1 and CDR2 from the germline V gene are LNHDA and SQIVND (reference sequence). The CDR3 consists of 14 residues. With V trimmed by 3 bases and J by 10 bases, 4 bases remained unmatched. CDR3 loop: CASSIGQGTSPLHF. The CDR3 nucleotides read TGTGCCAGTAGTATCGGACAGGGGACATCACCCCTCCACTTT.

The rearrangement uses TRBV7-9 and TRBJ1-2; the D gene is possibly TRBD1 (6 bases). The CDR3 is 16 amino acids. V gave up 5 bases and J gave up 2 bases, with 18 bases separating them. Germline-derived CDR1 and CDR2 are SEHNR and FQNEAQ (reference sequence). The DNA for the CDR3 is TGTGCCAGCAGCGCCCGCAACAGGGCTGCGAACTATGGCTACACCTTC. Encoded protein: CASSARNRAANYGYTF.

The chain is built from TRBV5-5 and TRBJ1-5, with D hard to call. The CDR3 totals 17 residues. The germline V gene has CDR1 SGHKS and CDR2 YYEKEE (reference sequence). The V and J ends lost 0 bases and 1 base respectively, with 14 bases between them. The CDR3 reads CASSLDDVASSNQPQHF. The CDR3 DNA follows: TGTGCCAGCAGCTTGGATGACGTAGCCTCGAGCAATCAGCCCCAGCATTTT. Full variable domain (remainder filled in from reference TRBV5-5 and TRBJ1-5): DAGVTQSPTHLIKTRGQQVTLRCSPISGHKSVSWYQQVLGQGPQFIFQYYEKEERGRGNFPDRFSARQFPNYSSELNVNALLLGDSALYLCASSLDDVASSNQPQHFGDGTRLSIL.

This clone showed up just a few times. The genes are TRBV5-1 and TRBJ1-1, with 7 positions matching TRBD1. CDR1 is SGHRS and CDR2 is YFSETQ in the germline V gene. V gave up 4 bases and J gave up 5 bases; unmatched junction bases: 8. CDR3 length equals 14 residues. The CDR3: CASSAKGAGTEAFF. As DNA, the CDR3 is TGCGCCAGCAGCGCTAAGGGGGCAGGGACTGAAGCTTTCTTT.

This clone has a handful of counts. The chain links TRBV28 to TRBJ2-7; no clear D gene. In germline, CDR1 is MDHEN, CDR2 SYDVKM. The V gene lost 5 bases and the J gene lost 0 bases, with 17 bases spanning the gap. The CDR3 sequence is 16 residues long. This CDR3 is CASSLEWRFGSYEQYF. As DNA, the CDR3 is TGTGCCAGCAGTCTAGAGTGGCGTTTCGGCTCCTACGAGCAGTACTTC.

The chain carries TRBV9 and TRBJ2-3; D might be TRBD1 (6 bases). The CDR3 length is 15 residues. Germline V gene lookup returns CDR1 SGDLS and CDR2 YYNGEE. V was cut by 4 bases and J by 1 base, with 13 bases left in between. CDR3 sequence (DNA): TGTGCCAGCAGCAGACGACAGGTTGGCACAGATACGCAGTATTTT. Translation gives CASSRRQVGTDTQYF.

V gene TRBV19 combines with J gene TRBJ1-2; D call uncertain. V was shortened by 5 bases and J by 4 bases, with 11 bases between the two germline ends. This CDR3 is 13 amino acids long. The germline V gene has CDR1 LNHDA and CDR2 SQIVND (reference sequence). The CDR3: CASSWSGSYGYTF. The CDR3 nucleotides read TGTGCCAGTAGTTGGTCGGGATCCTATGGCTACACCTTC.

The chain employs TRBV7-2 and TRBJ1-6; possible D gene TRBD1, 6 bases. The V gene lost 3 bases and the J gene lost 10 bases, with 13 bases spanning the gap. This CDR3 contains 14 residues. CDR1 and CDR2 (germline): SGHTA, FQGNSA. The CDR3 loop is CASSFRGVRSPLHF. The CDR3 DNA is TGTGCCAGCAGCTTCAGGGGAGTGCGGTCACCCCTCCACTTT.

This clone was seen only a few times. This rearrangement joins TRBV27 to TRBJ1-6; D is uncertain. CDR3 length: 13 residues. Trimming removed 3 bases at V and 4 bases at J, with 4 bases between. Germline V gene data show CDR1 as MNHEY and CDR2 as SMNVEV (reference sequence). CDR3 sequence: CASSFNYNSPLHF. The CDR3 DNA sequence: TGTGCCAGCAGTTTCAATTATAATTCACCCCTCCACTTT.

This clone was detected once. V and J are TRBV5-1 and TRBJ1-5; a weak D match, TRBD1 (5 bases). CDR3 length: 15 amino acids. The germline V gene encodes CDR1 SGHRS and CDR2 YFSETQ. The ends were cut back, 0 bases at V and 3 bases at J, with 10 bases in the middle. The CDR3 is CASSLDGGVNQPQHF. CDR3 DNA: TGCGCCAGCAGCTTGGACGGGGGGGTCAATCAGCCCCAGCATTTT.

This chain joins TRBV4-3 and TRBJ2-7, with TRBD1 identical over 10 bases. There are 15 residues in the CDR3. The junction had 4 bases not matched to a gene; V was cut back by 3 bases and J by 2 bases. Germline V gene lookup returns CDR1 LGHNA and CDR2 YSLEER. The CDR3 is CASSQAGTGAYEQYF. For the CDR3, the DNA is TGCGCCAGCAGCCAGGCCGGGACAGGGGCCTACGAGCAGTACTTC.

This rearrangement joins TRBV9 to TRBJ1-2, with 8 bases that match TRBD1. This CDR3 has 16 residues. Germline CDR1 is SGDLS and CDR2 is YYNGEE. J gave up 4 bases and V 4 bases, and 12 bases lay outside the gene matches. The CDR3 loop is CASSLRGTGDSYGYTF. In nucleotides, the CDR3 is TGTGCCAGCAGCCTTCGGGGGACAGGTGATTCCTATGGCTACACCTTC.

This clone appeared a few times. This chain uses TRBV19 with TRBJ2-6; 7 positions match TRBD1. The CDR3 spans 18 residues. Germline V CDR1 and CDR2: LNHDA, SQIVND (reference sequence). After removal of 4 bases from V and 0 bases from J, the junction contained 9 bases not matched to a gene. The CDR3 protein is CASSRQGSVRSGANVLTF. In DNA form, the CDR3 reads TGTGCCAGTAGTAGACAGGGTAGCGTACGCTCTGGGGCCAACGTCCTGACTTTC.

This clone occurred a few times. The CDR3 DNA reads as TGCGCCAGCAGCTTGCAGCAGGGAATATCCTACAATGAGCAGTTCTTC. Translated: CASSLQQGISYNEQFF. V usage is TRBV5-1 and J usage is TRBJ2-1; possibly TRBD1 for D (5 bases). Germline V CDR1 and CDR2: SGHRS, YFSETQ. This CDR3 spans 16 amino acids. V was pared by 1 base and J by 1 base, with 12 bases between.

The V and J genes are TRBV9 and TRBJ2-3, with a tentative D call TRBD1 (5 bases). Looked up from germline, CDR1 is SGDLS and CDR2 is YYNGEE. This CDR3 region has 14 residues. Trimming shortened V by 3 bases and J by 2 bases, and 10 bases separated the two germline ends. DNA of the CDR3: TGTGCCAGCAGCGACGACAGCTCCACAGATACGCAGTATTTT. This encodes CASSDDSSTDTQYF.

For the CDR3, the DNA is TGTGCCAGCAGGAAGGACAGTGGGAACACTGAAGCTTTCTTT. Protein product: CASRKDSGNTEAFF. The genes are TRBV2 and TRBJ1-1; TRBD1 might be the D (6 bases). CDR3 length: 14 residues. V shed 6 bases and J shed 1 base, with 12 bases lying between them. From germline, CDR1 is SNHLY and CDR2 FYNNEI. The full variable domain, with the rest looked up from reference TRBV2 and TRBJ1-1, is EPEVTQTPSHQVTQMGQEVILRCVPISNHLYFYWYRQILGQKVEFLVSFYNNEISEKSEIFDDQFSVERPDGSNFTLKIRSTKLEDSAMYFCASRKDSGNTEAFFGQGTRLTVV.

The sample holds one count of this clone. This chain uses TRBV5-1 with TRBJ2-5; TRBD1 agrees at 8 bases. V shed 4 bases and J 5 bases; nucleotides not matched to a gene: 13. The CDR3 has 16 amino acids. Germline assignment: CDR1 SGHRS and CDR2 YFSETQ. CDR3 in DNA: TGCGCCAGCAGCGGCGGACAGGGAACGGGGTGGGAGACCCAGTACTTC. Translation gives CASSGGQGTGWETQYF.

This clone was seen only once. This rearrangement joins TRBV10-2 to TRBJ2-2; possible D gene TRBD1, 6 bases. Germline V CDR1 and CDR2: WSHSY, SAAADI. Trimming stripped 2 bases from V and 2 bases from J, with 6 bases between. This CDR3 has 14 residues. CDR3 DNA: TGCGCCAGCAGTGAGGGGACAAACACCGGGGAGCTGTTTTTT. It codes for CASSEGTNTGELFF.

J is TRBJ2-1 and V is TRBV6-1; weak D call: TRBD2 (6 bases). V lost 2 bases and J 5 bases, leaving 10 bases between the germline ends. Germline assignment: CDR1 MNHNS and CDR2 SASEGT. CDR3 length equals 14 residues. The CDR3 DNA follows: TGTGCCAGCAGTGAACTGCGGGGAAACAATGAGCAGTTCTTC. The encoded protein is CASSELRGNNEQFF.

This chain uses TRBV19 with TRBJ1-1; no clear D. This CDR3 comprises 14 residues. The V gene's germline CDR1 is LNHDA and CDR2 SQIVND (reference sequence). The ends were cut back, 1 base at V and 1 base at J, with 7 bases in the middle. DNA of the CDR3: TGTGCCAGTAGTATAGTCGGAGGGAACACTGAAGCTTTCTTT. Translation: CASSIVGGNTEAFF.

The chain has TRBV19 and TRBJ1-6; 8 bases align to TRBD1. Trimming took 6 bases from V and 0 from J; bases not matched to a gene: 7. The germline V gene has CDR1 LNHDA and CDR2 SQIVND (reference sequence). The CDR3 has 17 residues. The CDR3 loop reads CASSGQGRGSYNSPLHF. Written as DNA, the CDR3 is TGTGCCAGTAGCGGACAGGGACGTGGCTCCTATAATTCACCCCTCCACTTT.

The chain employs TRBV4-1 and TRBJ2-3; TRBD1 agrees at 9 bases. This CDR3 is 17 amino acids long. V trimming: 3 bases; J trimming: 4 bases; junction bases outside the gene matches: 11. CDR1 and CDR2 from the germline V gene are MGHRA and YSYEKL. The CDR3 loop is CASSHSTGTGFADTQYF. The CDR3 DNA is TGCGCCAGCAGCCATTCCACCGGGACAGGGTTTGCAGATACGCAGTATTTT.